The clone carrying this T cell receptor (beta chain) was seen ten or more times. The antigen is undetermined. These gene names are mouse names. The read terminates 4 residues ahead of where the CDR3 ends, so the germline J gene completes it. The data were taken from a study of CD8+ T cells in alopecia areata. Study background: Approximately 7-11-week-old female C3H/HeJ mice were grafted with skin from spontaneously alopecic approximately 6-13-month-old C3H/HeJ graft donors.

The length of the CDR3 is 16 residues. Looked up from germline, CDR1 is MNHDT and CDR2 is YYDKIL. J was trimmed by 0 bases and V by 2 bases; bases with no gene match: 2. Study-level points and caveats: Alopecia totalis/universalis scalp especially showed more expanded CD8+ clones than normal scalp.

Markers including CD4, CD8alpha, NKG2D and NKG2ACE guided sorting of pooled cutaneous lymph node cells. Extraction of RNA preceded its reverse transcription into cDNA, which served as the sequencing template. The repertoire was sequenced with immunoSEQ multiplex PCR; TCRdb's copy has only in-frame clones and lacks some. The repertoire consists of about 270,000 clones, none detected only once. This clonotype was obtained from a C3H/HeJ mouse with alopecia areata. As its MHC haplotype, the strain has H2-k. The chain carries TRBV17 and TRBJ2-1, with TRBD2 matching 9 bases. The sample comprised CD4+ T cells sorted from a lymph node. CDR3 DNA, as far as it was read: TGTGCTAGCAGTAGACGGACTGGGGTTAACTATGCT. Its translation: CASSRRTGVNYA. The complete CDR3 reads CASSRRTGVNYAEQFF.